This T cell receptor (beta chain) was sequenced during a study of T cell responses to AZD1222 COVID-19 vaccine. Regarding the study as a whole: Regions 160-218 and 743-854 held dominance among vaccine-associated CD4 TCRs, which spanned spike. Donors were largely white British and mainly female; clonal diversity was possibly underestimated. In all cases, repertoires were sampled only after the peak T cell response.

Assay used: immunoSEQ multiplex PCR; TCRdb lists only in-frame clones, some missing. The table has roughly 190,000 clones, 85% to 95% seen once; the top ten hold approximately 4%. In regard to this clone: The antigen is undetermined.

CDR3 size: 14 residues. V gave up 6 bases and J gave up 8 bases, with 14 bases separating them. CDR1 is MNHEY, CDR2 SMNVEV, per germline (reference sequence). The rearrangement joins TRBV27 to TRBJ1-6; D might be TRBD1 (5 bases). This material consisted of peripheral blood, taken on day 0 of AZD1222 vaccination. This TCR was recovered from an adult in good health. This CDR3 is CASRSSTVYSPLHF. The CDR3 bases are TGTGCCAGCAGATCCTCGACAGTTTATTCACCCCTCCACTTT.